This note documents a single T cell receptor (beta chain) sequence. Antigen: not known. Sequence data for DNA of cultured CD4+ T cells were generated by the Oncomine TCR Beta short-read assay. In this case, cultured CD4+ T cells provided the extracted genomic DNA. TCRdb itself ran the PCR reads through MiXCR, one entry per CDR3 protein. The sample yields roughly 9,000 distinct CDR3 sequences, 35% seen once. Described treatment: roughly ten-day PBMC culture with coronavirus spike peptide pools or control peptides (ViraFEST assay). Collection of the unexposed donor's CD4+ T cells took place before the COVID-19 pandemic (2011-2018). Expansion of antigen-specific T cells with peptide pools by ViraFEST preceded sequencing of TCRs. The sample belongs to a study of vaccination and CD4 T cells after COVID-19. Study-level information: The study collected post-vaccine samples a median around 73 days after dose two, with a range of 14 to 241.

General observations from the study: For convalescent patients, a median around 90% of reactive clones surfaced exclusively after vaccination.

The receptor was derived from a human donor in good health. Sequenced sample: CD4+ T cells from blood, cultured in vitro.

The CDR3 loop reads CAISEALTSGHSYNEQFF. The CDR3, as DNA: TGTGCCATCAGTGAGGCTCTGACTAGCGGGCACTCCTACAATGAGCAGTTCTTC. The chain is built from TRBV10-3 and TRBJ2-1, with TRBD2 matching 10 bases. The CDR3 spans 18 residues. The germline V gene has CDR1 ENHRY and CDR2 SYGVKD. The trim removed 2 bases at V and 0 bases at J, leaving 7 bases unmatched.